Sequencing of this T cell receptor beta chain was carried out in a study of blood T cells in healthy people across ages. V was clipped by 3 bases and J by 2 bases, with 8 bases between them. The V gene's germline CDR1 is LNHNV and CDR2 YYDKDF (reference sequence). This CDR3 comprises 13 residues. Each sample yielded at least 6 micrograms of PBMC total RNA. A J-beta primer mix and a sample-barcoded 5' primer were used in a second PCR of roughly 7 to 12 cycles. MiXCR, applied by TCRdb to the 5' RACE reads, yields one record per CDR3 protein. The table includes roughly 1,500,000 distinct CDR3 sequences, roughly 32% detected once. This clonotype was recorded a few times.

The V gene is TRBV15, the J gene TRBJ2-7; TRBD1 is a possible D gene (6 bases). The sample comprised blood. The sequence came from a woman aged 25 to 39 in good health. The CDR3 DNA follows: TGTGCCACCAGCAGCCGACAGGCCTACGAGCAGTACTTC. This translates into CATSSRQAYEQYF.